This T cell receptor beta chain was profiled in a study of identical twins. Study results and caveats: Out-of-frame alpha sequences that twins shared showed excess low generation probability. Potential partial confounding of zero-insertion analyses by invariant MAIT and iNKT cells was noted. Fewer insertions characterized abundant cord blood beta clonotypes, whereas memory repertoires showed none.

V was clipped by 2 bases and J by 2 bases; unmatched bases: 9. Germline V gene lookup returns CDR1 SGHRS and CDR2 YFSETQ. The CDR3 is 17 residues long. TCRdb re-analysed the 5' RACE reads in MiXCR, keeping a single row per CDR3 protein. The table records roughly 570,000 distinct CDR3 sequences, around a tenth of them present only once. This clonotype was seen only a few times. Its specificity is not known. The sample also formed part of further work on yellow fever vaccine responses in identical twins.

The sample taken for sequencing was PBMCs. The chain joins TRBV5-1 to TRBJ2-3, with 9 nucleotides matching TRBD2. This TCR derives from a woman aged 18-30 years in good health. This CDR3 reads CASSLRPRTSVTDTQYF. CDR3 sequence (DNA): TGCGCCAGCAGCTTACGTCCTCGGACTAGCGTCACAGATACGCAGTATTTT.